The following is a T cell receptor beta chain sequence with its context. Trimming at V came to 3 bases and at J to 2 bases, leaving 4 bases not matched to a gene. CDR3 size: 15 residues. Per germline, CDR1 LGHDT and CDR2 YNNKEL (reference sequence). The sample is drawn from a study of blood T cell repertoires in COVID-19. On the study more broadly: COVID-19 samples from acute and convalescent phases originated in the United States, Italy and Spain. Sources were T cells, B-cell-depleted T cells, or PBMCs; the material itself was cDNA or gDNA.

How the authors handled the data: Cell counts per sample came from amplifying reference gene primers. The protocol was immunoSEQ multiplex PCR, while the TCRdb copy is restricted to in-frame clones and leaves out a portion. The DNA gave D and trimming, while V, J and clone size come from that table. The sample lists tens of thousands of clones, 79% occurring once. Sequencing was performed on peripheral blood. The chain employs TRBV3-1 (or the pseudogene TRBV3-2) and TRBJ2-1; 7 bases line up with TRBD2. This sequence originates from a man between 65 and 80 years old with acute or convalescent COVID-19. The CDR3 nucleotides are TGTGCCAGCAGCCAGGTGGGAGGGGCCTACAATGAGCAGTTCTTC. Its protein product is CASSQVGGAYNEQFF.